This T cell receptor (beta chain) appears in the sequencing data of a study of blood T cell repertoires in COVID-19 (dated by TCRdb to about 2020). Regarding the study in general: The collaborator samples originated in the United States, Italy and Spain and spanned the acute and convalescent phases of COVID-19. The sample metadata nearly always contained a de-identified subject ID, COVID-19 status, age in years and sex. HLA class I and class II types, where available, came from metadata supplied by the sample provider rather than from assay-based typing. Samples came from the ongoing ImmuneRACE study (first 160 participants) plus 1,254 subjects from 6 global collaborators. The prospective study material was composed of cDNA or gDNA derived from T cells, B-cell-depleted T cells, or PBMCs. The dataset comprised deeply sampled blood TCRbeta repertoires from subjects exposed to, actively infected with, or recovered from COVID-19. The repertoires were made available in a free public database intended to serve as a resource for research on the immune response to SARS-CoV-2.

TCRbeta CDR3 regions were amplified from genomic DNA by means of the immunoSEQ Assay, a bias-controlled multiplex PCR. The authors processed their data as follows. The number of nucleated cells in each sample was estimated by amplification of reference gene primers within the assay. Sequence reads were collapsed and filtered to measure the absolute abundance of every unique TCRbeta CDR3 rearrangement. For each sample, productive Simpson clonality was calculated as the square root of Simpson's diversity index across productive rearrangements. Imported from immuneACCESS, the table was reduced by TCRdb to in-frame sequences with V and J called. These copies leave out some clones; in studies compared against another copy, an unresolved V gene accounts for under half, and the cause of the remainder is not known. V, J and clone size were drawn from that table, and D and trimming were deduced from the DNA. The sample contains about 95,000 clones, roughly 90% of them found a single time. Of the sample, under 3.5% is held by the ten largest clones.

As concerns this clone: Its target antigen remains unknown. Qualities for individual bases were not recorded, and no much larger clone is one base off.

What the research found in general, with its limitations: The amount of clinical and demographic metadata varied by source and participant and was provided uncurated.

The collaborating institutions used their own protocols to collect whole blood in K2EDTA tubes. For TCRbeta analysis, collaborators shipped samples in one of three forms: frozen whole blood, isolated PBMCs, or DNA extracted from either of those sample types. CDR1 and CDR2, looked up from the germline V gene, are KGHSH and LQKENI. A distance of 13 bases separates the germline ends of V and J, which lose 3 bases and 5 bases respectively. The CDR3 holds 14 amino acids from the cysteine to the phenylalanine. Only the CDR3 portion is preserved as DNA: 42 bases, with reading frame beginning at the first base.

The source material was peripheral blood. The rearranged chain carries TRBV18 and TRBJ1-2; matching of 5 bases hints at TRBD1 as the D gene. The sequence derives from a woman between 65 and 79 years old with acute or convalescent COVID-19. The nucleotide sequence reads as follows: TGTGCCAGCTCACCTGGAGGGGAGGGATATGGCTACACCTTC. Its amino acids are CASSPGGEGYGYTF.